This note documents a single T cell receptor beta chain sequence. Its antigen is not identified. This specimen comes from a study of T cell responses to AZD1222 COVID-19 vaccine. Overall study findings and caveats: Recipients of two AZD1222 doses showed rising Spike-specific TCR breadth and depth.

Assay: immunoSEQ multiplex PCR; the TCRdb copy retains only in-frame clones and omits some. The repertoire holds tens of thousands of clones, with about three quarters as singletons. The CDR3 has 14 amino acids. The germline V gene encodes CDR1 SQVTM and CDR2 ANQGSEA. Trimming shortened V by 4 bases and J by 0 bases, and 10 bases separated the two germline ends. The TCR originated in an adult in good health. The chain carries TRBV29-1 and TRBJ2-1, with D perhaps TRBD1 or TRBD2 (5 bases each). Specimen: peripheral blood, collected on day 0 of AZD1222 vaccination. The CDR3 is CSVVGGSSYNEQFF. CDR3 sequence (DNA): TGCAGCGTTGTTGGGGGAAGCTCCTACAATGAGCAGTTCTTC.